This record covers a single T cell receptor beta chain. The antigen remains undetermined. The same CDR3 arises from other DNA sequences in this sample as well. The sample belongs to a study of shared clonotypes between healthy human individuals. The wider study: A couple of women and three men aged 18 to 49 served as donors. Every donor yielded three CD4 naive, three CD4 memory, two CD8 naive and one CD8 memory plate.

The method was immunoSEQ multiplex PCR; TCRdb's version includes in-frame clones alone and lacks a portion of them. The sample contains millions of clones, 93% of which appear only once. The ends were cut back, 4 bases at V and 0 bases at J, with 11 bases in the middle. Germline V CDR1 and CDR2: SGHTA, FQGNSA. This CDR3 is 15 amino acids long. Study conclusions and caveats: On the whole, naive subsets had larger estimated richness than memory subsets had. A reduction in generation probabilities was seen for non-shared clonotypes relative to those shared by all four donors.

V gene TRBV7-2 combines with J gene TRBJ2-3; possible D gene TRBD2, 5 bases. This TCR was recovered from a man aged 18 to 29 in good health. Some clones in this sample may be carry-over from other donors' samples. Sequenced sample: naive CD4+ T cells from PBMCs. Noted subset: CD45RA+ positively selected. The CDR3 spells CASSSSGSSTDTQYF. The CDR3 bases are TGTGCCAGCAGCTCCTCGGGGTCGAGCACAGATACGCAGTATTTT.